These 27 T cell receptor beta chains were sequenced from one sample in a study of blood T cell repertoires in COVID-19. Assay: immunoSEQ multiplex PCR; the TCRdb copy retains only in-frame clones and omits some. The sample carries tens of thousands of clones, roughly four fifths recorded once. Sequencing used peripheral blood. The source of these receptors is a human donor in a cohort sampled during active COVID-19.

V and J are TRBV4-1 and TRBJ2-5; 10 positions agree with TRBD2. The V gene end was trimmed by 2 bases and the J gene end by 7 bases; junction bases not matched to a gene: 1. The CDR3 covers 13 residues. Germline CDR1 and CDR2: MGHRA and YSYEKL. Written as DNA, the CDR3 is TGCGCCAGCAGCCAACGGACTAGCGGGACCCAGTACTTC. This gives the protein CASSQRTSGTQYF.

This chain joins TRBV15 and TRBJ1-5, with D maybe TRBD1 (5 bases). V was pared by 3 bases and J by 8 bases, with 14 bases between. The germline CDR1 and CDR2 sequences are LNHNV and YYDKDF (reference sequence). The CDR3 is made up of 14 amino acids. The CDR3 here is CATSSREVRKPQHF. The DNA for the CDR3 is TGTGCCACCAGCAGCAGGGAAGTGAGAAAGCCCCAGCATTTT. Full variable domain (remainder filled in from reference TRBV15 and TRBJ1-5): DAMVIQNPRYQVTQFGKPVTLSCSQTLNHNVMYWYQQKSSQAPKLLFHYYDKDFNNEADTPDNFQSRRPNTSFCFLDIRSPGLGDTAMYLCATSSREVRKPQHFGDGTRLSIL.

The chain joins TRBV19 to TRBJ2-3; D is possibly TRBD2 (5 bases). The CDR3 loop spans 16 amino acids. V shed 4 bases and J shed 4 bases, with 18 bases lying between them. Germline-derived CDR1 and CDR2 are LNHDA and SQIVND (reference sequence). This CDR3 is CASSTGGRIVADTQYF. CDR3 DNA: TGTGCCAGTAGTACAGGAGGACGCATCGTTGCAGATACGCAGTATTTT.

Details on this clone: In the same sample, other DNA sequences code for this CDR3. The J gene is TRBJ1-1, the V gene TRBV3-1 (or the pseudogene TRBV3-2); no clear D. V was cut by 6 bases and J by 4 bases, with 12 bases left in between. The V gene's germline CDR1 is LGHDT and CDR2 YNNKEL (reference sequence). CDR3 length equals 13 residues. DNA of the CDR3: TGTGCCAGCAGTCGTAGTGGGCTCACTGAAGCTTTCTTT. Amino acid sequence: CASSRSGLTEAFF.

This clone is a singleton in its sample. The chain recombines TRBV18 with TRBJ2-7; 9 nucleotides align to TRBD1. The V gene end was trimmed by 6 bases and the J gene end by 2 bases; junction bases not matched to a gene: 5. CDR3 length equals 14 residues. Germline V gives CDR1 KGHSH, CDR2 LQKENI. The CDR3 bases are TGTGCCAGCTCGCTGGGACAGGGTCCCTACGAGCAGTACTTC. Residues: CASSLGQGPYEQYF.

The J gene is TRBJ2-7, the V gene TRBV6-5; 7 bases line up with TRBD1. The CDR3 sequence is 14 residues long. V shed 3 bases, J shed 2 bases, and the junction held 4 bases outside the gene matches. Germline V gives CDR1 MNHEY, CDR2 SVGAGI. CDR3 residues: CASSYYGTAYEQYF. The CDR3 bases are TGTGCCAGCAGTTATTACGGGACAGCCTACGAGCAGTACTTC.

This chain connects TRBV6-1 to TRBJ1-2, with D perhaps TRBD1 (5 bases). V was cut by 8 bases and J by 2 bases, with 12 bases left in between. Germline-derived CDR1 and CDR2 are MNHNS and SASEGT. CDR3 length: 13 residues. The CDR3 loop is CASWTLRNYGYTF. CDR3 sequence (DNA): TGTGCCAGCTGGACACTCCGGAACTATGGCTACACCTTC.

V and J are TRBV14 and TRBJ2-1; a weak D match, TRBD1 (5 bases). Germline assignment: CDR1 SGHDN and CDR2 FVKESK. V lost 0 bases and J lost 10, with 10 bases in between. There are 13 residues in the CDR3. CDR3 protein: CASSQDGNREQFF. The CDR3 DNA follows: TGTGCCAGCAGCCAAGATGGGAACAGGGAGCAGTTCTTC. Supplemented by reference TRBV14 and TRBJ2-1, the full variable domain reads EAGVTQFPSHSVIEKGQTVTLRCDPISGHDNLYWYRRVMGKEIKFLLHFVKESKQDESGMPNNRFLAERTGGTYSTLKVQPAELEDSGVYFCASSQDGNREQFFGPGTRLTVL.

This clone has more than one count but fewer than ten. This chain joins TRBV21-1 and TRBJ2-1; TRBD2, as called in the table, went unchecked against the DNA. TRBV21-1 is recorded as a pseudogene. The CDR3 sequence is 17 residues long. In nucleotides, the CDR3 is TGTGCCAGCAGTCCTAGCGGGAGGGCCAAGTGGTACAATGAGCAGTTCTTC. It is translated as CASSPSGRAKWYNEQFF.

This clone was counted once. This chain uses TRBV7-7 with TRBJ2-5, with TRBD2 identical over 9 bases. There are 15 residues in the CDR3. Germline values: CDR1 SSHAT, CDR2 FNYEAQ (reference sequence). V lost 0 bases, J lost 4 bases, and 3 bases stayed unmatched. CDR3 amino acids: CASSLASGGLETQYF. In nucleotides, the CDR3 is TGTGCCAGCAGCTTAGCTAGCGGGGGATTAGAGACCCAGTACTTC.

The chain links TRBV5-6 to TRBJ1-2, with D possibly being TRBD1 (5 bases). V was clipped by 3 bases and J by 8 bases, with 20 bases between them. Germline V gives CDR1 SGHDT, CDR2 YYEEEE. The CDR3 has 15 residues. The CDR3 DNA follows: TGTGCCAGCAGCTCCATGCACCGGGACTATAAAGGCTACACCTTC. The encoded protein is CASSSMHRDYKGYTF.

The V gene is TRBV28, the J gene TRBJ2-2; possibly TRBD1 for D (6 bases). Trimming cost V 5 bases and J 6 bases, with 13 bases left between them. This CDR3 is built from 14 residues. The germline gives CDR1 MDHEN, CDR2 SYDVKM. CDR3 in amino acids: CASSPSPGAGELFF. DNA of the CDR3: TGTGCCAGCAGTCCGTCACCAGGGGCCGGGGAGCTGTTTTTT.

V and J are TRBV6-5 and TRBJ1-4; possibly TRBD1 for D (6 bases). This CDR3 is 13 amino acids long. Germline values: CDR1 MNHEY, CDR2 SVGAGI. The V end was cut by 6 bases, the J end by 4 bases, with 9 bases between. CDR3 amino acids: CASRTGFNEKLFF. In nucleotides, the CDR3 is TGTGCCAGCAGGACAGGATTTAATGAAAAACTGTTTTTT.

This sequence joins TRBV11-2 and TRBJ2-7, with TRBD1 identical over 9 bases. CDR1 is SGHAT and CDR2 is FQNNGV in the germline V gene. The CDR3 runs 15 residues. With 6 bases clipped from V and 2 bases from J, the junction kept 8 bases outside the gene matches. CDR3 sequence (DNA): TGTGCCAGCAGTTTCCCGGGACAGGGTACCTACGAGCAGTACTTC. Amino acid sequence: CASSFPGQGTYEQYF.

This CDR3 is CASSPGPTGGNTGELFF. The CDR3 region has the DNA TGTGCCAGCAGCCCCGGGCCCACAGGGGGCAACACCGGGGAGCTGTTTTTT. The chain couples TRBV11-3 to TRBJ2-2, with 9 bases identical to TRBD1. This CDR3 comprises 17 residues. In germline, CDR1 is SGHNT, CDR2 YENEEA. Trimming removed 5 bases from V and 2 bases from J; junction bases left unmatched: 9.

The V call is TRBV2, the J call TRBJ1-1; D is ambiguous. The germline V and J ends were trimmed by 6 bases and 11 bases, with 22 bases remaining between them. The CDR3 contains 14 residues. Germline V CDR1 and CDR2: SNHLY, FYNNEI. CDR3 DNA sequence: TGTGCCAGCAGGCCAGGCAGCCAGGAGGTTCACGCTTTCTTT. Its translation is CASRPGSQEVHAFF.

This rearrangement joins TRBV4-2 to TRBJ1-2; 12 bases align to TRBD1. The length of the CDR3 is 18 residues. In germline, CDR1 is LGHNA, CDR2 YNFKEQ. The ends lost 5 bases at V and 4 bases at J; junction bases unmatched: 14. In DNA form, the CDR3 reads TGTGCCAGCAGCGTAAATCCGGGACAGGGGGCTGTTGGCTATGGCTACACCTTC. Translated, it gives CASSVNPGQGAVGYGYTF.

V and J are TRBV5-6 and TRBJ2-4; no reliable D call. The germline gives CDR1 SGHDT, CDR2 YYEEEE. The ends were cut back, 1 base at V and 3 bases at J, with 11 bases in the middle. The CDR3 runs 15 residues. The CDR3 bases are TGTGCCAGCAGCTTGTATAGAATAGACAAAAACATTCAGTACTTC. This sequence encodes CASSLYRIDKNIQYF.

V gene TRBV5-8 combines with J gene TRBJ1-1; D is unresolved. V was shortened by 0 bases and J by 1 base, with 10 bases between the two germline ends. The CDR3 runs to 15 residues. The germline V gene has CDR1 SGHTS and CDR2 YDEGEE. CDR3 loop: CASSLGINRNTEAFF. In DNA form, the CDR3 reads TGTGCCAGCAGCTTGGGTATTAACAGGAACACTGAAGCTTTCTTT.

The sample holds one count of this clone. This rearrangement joins TRBV19 to TRBJ1-5; no firm D call. V lost 1 base and J lost 0, with 7 bases in between. CDR1 and CDR2 (germline): LNHDA, SQIVND (reference sequence). CDR3 length equals 15 residues. CDR3 protein: CASSIGLASNQPQHF. CDR3 DNA: TGTGCCAGTAGTATAGGACTGGCTAGCAATCAGCCCCAGCATTTT.

The chain combines TRBV19 with TRBJ2-2; 9 bases map to TRBD1. The CDR3 is 15 residues long. The V and J ends lost 4 bases and 5 bases, in that order; junction bases with no gene match: 5. Germline CDR1 and CDR2: LNHDA and SQIVND (reference sequence). CDR3 sequence: CASSTGQGWTGELFF. The CDR3 DNA sequence: TGTGCCAGTAGTACCGGACAGGGGTGGACCGGGGAGCTGTTTTTT.

In nucleotides, the CDR3 is TGTGCCAGCTCACCTGGGTTCAAGGAGACAGATACGCAGTATTTT. Translating it yields CASSPGFKETDTQYF. This chain links TRBV18 with TRBJ2-3; D is ambiguous. The ends were cut back, 3 bases at V and 3 bases at J, with 13 bases in the middle. The CDR3 loop spans 15 amino acids. CDR1 and CDR2 (germline): KGHSH, LQKENI.

The rearrangement links TRBV9 to TRBJ1-3; a weak D match, TRBD1 (6 bases). Germline values: CDR1 SGDLS, CDR2 YYNGEE. The ends were cut back, 2 bases at V and 0 bases at J, with 18 bases in the middle. This CDR3 is 18 amino acids long. CDR3 DNA sequence: TGTGCCAGCAGCGTGAGGGAGAGACAGGACCCCTCTGGAAACACCATATATTTT. Its translation: CASSVRERQDPSGNTIYF.

V usage is TRBV19 and J usage is TRBJ2-3, with D uncertain. The V end lost 4 bases, the J end lost 0 bases, and 8 bases lay between the germline ends. CDR1 is LNHDA, CDR2 SQIVND, per germline (reference sequence). There are 14 residues in the CDR3. CDR3 sequence: CASSRRGSTDTQYF. The DNA for the CDR3 is TGTGCCAGTAGTAGGCGCGGAAGCACAGATACGCAGTATTTT. Using reference TRBV19 and TRBJ2-3 for the parts outside the CDR3, the full variable domain is DGGITQSPKYLFRKEGQNVTLSCEQNLNHDAMYWYRQDPGQGLRLIYYSQIVNDFQKGDIAEGYSVSREKKESFPLTVTSAQKNPTAFYLCASSRRGSTDTQYFGPGTRLTVL.

The gene calls are TRBV19 and TRBJ1-4, with D tentatively TRBD1 (5 bases). V was trimmed by 5 bases and J by 2 bases, leaving 12 bases between them. The CDR3 has 15 amino acids. CDR1 LNHDA and CDR2 SQIVND come from the germline V gene (reference sequence). CDR3 residues: CASSFRDATNEKLFF. The CDR3 nucleotides read TGTGCCAGTAGTTTCAGGGATGCGACTAATGAAAAACTGTTTTTT.

The V gene is TRBV29-1, the J gene TRBJ1-2; 9 bases are a match to TRBD1. The V segment lost 7 bases and the J segment 8 bases; nucleotides outside the gene matches: 5. Germline-derived CDR1 and CDR2 are SQVTM and ANQGSEA. CDR3 length equals 11 residues. CDR3 DNA: TGCAGCGCTGGGACAGGGTTAGGCTACACCTTC. This translates into CSAGTGLGYTF.

There are a few counts of this clone. V and J are TRBV19 and TRBJ1-5; D possibly corresponds to TRBD1 (5 bases). V was shortened by 10 bases and J by 4 bases, with 17 bases between the two germline ends. CDR1 is LNHDA, CDR2 SQIVND, per germline (reference sequence). This CDR3 region has 14 residues. CDR3 in DNA: TGTGCCACTAAGGACAAGGCCCTTAATCAGCCCCAGCATTTT. Translated, it gives CATKDKALNQPQHF.